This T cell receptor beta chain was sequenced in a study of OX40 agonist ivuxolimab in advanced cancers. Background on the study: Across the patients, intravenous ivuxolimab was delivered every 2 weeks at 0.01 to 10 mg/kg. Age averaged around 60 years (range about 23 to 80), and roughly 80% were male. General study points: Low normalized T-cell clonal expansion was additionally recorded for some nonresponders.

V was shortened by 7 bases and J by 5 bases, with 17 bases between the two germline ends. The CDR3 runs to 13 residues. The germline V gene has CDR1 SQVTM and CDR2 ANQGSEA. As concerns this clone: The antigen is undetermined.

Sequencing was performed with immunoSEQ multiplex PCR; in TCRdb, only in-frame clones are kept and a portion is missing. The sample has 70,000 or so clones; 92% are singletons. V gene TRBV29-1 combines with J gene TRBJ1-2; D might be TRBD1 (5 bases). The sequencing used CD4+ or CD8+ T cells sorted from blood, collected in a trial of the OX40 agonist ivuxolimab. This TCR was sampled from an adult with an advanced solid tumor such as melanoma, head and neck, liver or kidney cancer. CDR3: CSAPSGTEYGYTF. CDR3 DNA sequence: TGCAGCGCGCCGTCCGGGACGGAATATGGCTACACCTTC. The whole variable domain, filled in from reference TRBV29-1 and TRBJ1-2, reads SAVISQKPSRDICQRGTSLTIQCQVDSQVTMMFWYRQQPGQSLTLIATANQGSEATYESGFVIDKFPISRPNLTFSTLTVSNMSPEDSSIYLCSAPSGTEYGYTFGSGTRLTVV.